This paragraph reports one T cell receptor beta chain. This clone's antigen is unknown. No qualities accompany the bases; no much larger clone lies one base away. The entry originates in a study of blood T cell repertoires in COVID-19 (dated by TCRdb to the early 2020s). For the study in its entirety: Samples from collaborators originated in the United States, Italy and Spain and spanned both the acute and convalescent phases of COVID-19. The material from the prospective study consisted of cDNA or gDNA derived from T cells, B-cell-depleted T cells, or PBMCs. Deeply sampled blood TCRbeta repertoires from subjects exposed to, actively infected with, or recovered from COVID-19 were included in the dataset. The repertoires were made available in a free public database intended to serve as a resource for research on the immune response to SARS-CoV-2. Samples were obtained from the ongoing ImmuneRACE study (first 160 participants) and from 1,000 to 1,500 subjects provided by 6 global collaborators. Nearly every sample came with metadata listing a de-identified subject ID, COVID-19 status, age in years and sex. Where HLA class I and class II types were available, the types were taken from metadata supplied by the sample provider, not from assay-based typing.

Whole blood was collected in K2EDTA tubes by collaborating institutions according to the institutions' own protocols. For TCRbeta analysis, collaborators shipped samples as frozen whole blood, isolated PBMCs, or DNA extracted from either of those sample types. TCRbeta CDR3 regions were amplified from genomic DNA by means of the immunoSEQ Assay, a bias-controlled multiplex PCR. As for the original processing: The number of nucleated cells in each sample was estimated from the amplification of reference gene primers within the assay. To quantify the absolute abundance of each unique TCRbeta CDR3 rearrangement, sequence reads were collapsed and filtered. Productive Simpson clonality was computed per sample as the square root of Simpson's diversity index over productive rearrangements. TCRdb provides this immuneACCESS table in a form limited to in-frame rearrangements. Some clones are lacking; in checked studies, under half of them reflect an unresolved V gene, and why the rest are absent is not known. For V, J and clone size, that table is used; D and trimming come from the DNA. This sample is represented by over 90,000 clones; roughly nine tenths of them were singletons. The ten largest make up roughly 18% of the sample.

The CDR3 runs 18 amino acids, cysteine and phenylalanine included. The read is trimmed to its CDR3 DNA, 54 bases read in frame from base 1. V is trimmed back by 2 bases and J by 0 bases, and the junction contains 7 bases that no gene match accounts for. Sequences SGDLS (CDR1) and YYNGEE (CDR2) are obtained from the germline V gene. Summary of the overall study and its limitations: How much clinical and demographic metadata was included differed by source and by participant, and the metadata was provided uncurated.

The sequencing input was peripheral blood. The receptor chain draws on TRBV9 and TRBJ2-1, with TRBD2 matching 11 junction bases. This sequence was found in a woman of 80 years or more in a cohort sampled during active COVID-19. The DNA sequence is as follows: TGTGCCAGCAGCGTGGTCGGGACTAGCGGAGGCTCCTACAATGAGCAGTTCTTC. Translated, this is CASSVVGTSGGSYNEQFF.